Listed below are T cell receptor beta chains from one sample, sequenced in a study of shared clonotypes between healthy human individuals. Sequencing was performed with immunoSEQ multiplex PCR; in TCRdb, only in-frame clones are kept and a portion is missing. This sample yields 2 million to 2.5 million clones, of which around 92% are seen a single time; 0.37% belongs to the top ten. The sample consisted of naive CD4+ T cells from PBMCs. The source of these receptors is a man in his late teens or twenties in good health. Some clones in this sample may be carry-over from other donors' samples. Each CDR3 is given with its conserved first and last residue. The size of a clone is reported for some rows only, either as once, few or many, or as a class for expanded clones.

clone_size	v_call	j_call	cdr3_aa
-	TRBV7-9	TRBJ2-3	CASSSIVYGRYF
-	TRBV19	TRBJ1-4	CASSITGTTNEKLFF
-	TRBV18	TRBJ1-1	CASSPKGQGGTEAFF
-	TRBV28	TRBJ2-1	CASRGTGRAYNEQFF
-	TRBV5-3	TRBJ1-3	CARSLFQTEQAGHSGNTIYF
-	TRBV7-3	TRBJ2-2	CASSLLGGMNTGELFF
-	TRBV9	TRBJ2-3	CASSPRTGMADTQYF
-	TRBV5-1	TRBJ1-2	CASSFGEDYGYTF
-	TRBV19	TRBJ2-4	CASSTSTANIQYF
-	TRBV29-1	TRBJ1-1	CSVEDRGFAEAFF
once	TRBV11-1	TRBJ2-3	CASSLDLPGRDTQYF
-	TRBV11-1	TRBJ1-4	CASSRDSPKATNEKLFF
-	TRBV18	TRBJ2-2	CASSPGLASTGELFF
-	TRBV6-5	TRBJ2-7	CASRYTSSAYEQYF
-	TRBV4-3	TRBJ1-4	CASSQLHRGTRNEKLFF
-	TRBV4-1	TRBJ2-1	CASSQGLAETMKQFF
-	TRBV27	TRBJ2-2	CASSLLARGTTGELFF
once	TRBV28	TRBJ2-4	CASSELQGSKNIQYF
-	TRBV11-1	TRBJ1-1	CASSPSTGSAFF
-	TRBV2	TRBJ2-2	CASTGQGLNTGELFF
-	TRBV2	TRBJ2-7	CASSVTGVGEQYF
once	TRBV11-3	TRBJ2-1	CASSSGLASYNEQFF
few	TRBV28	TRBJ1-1	CASSPLGAAAFF
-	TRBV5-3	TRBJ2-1	CARSLSLAAYNEQFF
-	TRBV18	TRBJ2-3	CASSLSQAGTGTDTQYF
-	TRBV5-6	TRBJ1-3	CASSLGGSAGNTIYF
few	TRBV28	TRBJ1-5	CASRPGQAQPQHF
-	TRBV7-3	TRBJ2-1	CASSFMAGTGYEQFF
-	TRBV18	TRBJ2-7	CASSPPGAWRSYEQYF
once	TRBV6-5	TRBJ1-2	CASSSYRGYGYTF
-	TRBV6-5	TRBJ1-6	CASSYARISPLHF
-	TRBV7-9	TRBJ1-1	CASSTGTGGRGTEAFF
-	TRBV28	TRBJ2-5	CASSWARGLPFQETQYF
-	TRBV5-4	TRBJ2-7	CASSLRRENHEQYF
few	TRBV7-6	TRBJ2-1	CASSRPSGLAGGSNEQFF
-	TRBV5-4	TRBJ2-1	CASSLGLADYNEQFF
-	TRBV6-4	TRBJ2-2	CASSATLGGTYTGELFF
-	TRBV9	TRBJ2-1	CASSVGPGLAGANEQFF
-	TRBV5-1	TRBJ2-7	CASSLGYGNEQYF
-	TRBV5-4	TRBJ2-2	CASSLGPTTGELFF
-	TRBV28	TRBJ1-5	CASSSSTGRTVQPQHF
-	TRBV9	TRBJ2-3	CASSVQGSTDTQYF
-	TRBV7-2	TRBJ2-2	CASSLVGGSWAGELFF
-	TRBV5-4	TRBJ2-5	CASSLGTSDPRETQYF
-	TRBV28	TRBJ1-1	CASSYRLEAFF
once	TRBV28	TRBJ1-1	CASNYFNTEAFF
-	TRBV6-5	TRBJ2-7	CASSYRDRGTYEQYF
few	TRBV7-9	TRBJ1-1	CASITTGDTEAFF
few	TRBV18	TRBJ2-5	CASSPPGETQYF
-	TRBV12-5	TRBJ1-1	CASGKRQGAVTEAFF